What follows describes a single TCR beta chain. Its cognate antigen is unknown. This specimen belongs to a study of OX40 agonist ivuxolimab in advanced cancers. Study-level background: All patients had ivuxolimab intravenously every 2 weeks at 0.01 to 10 mg/kg.

On cycle 4 day 1 and cycle 7 day 1, as well as at baseline, blood was sampled. The protocol was immunoSEQ multiplex PCR, while the TCRdb copy is restricted to in-frame clones and leaves out a portion. In the table there are 66,000 or so clones, around 92% of which are singletons. Study-level findings and limits: Among the lowest peripheral clonal expansion occurred in 0.1-3.0 mg/kg partial responders. Both CD4+ and CD8+ T cell populations in blood had undergone clonal expansion by week 6 at 0.1 to 3.0 mg/kg.

CDR1 and CDR2 (germline): SGHRS, YFSETQ. There are 15 residues in the CDR3. V shed 2 bases and J shed 7 bases, with 16 bases lying between them. This material consisted of CD4+ or CD8+ T cells sorted from blood, taken in a trial of the OX40 agonist ivuxolimab. This clonotype originated in an adult with an advanced solid tumor such as melanoma, head and neck, liver or kidney cancer. The chain carries TRBV5-1 and TRBJ2-1; TRBD2 is a possible D gene (5 bases). CDR3: CASSFGPEGGNEQFF. The CDR3 nucleotides are TGCGCCAGCAGCTTCGGACCAGAGGGTGGTAATGAGCAGTTCTTC.